Here is one T cell receptor beta chain with its context. Profiling relied on immunoSEQ multiplex PCR, and the TCRdb table lists in-frame clones only, not all of them. The profile shows roughly 87,000 clones, approximately 96% of them singletons. This sample is drawn from a study of technical replicates of blood from a handful of donors. The sample taken for sequencing was T cells isolated from PBMCs. The sequence derives from a human donor in good health.

CDR3: CASNLGTQTGNEQFF. CDR3 DNA sequence: TGTGCCAGTAATCTTGGGACACAGACGGGCAATGAGCAGTTCTTC. The rearrangement links TRBV19 to TRBJ2-1; possible D gene TRBD1, 6 bases. Germline CDR1 and CDR2: LNHDA and SQIVND (reference sequence). This CDR3 region has 15 residues. V was clipped by 7 bases and J by 6 bases, with 19 bases between them.